A selection of T cell receptor beta chains follows, all from one sample in a study of shared clonotypes between healthy human individuals. Libraries were prepared by immunoSEQ multiplex PCR; TCRdb keeps only in-frame clonotypes and omits some of them. The sample lists around 2.3 million clones; roughly 95% were seen once. The specimen was naive CD4+ T cells sorted from blood. These receptors originate from a man aged 18 to 30 in good health. Both conserved end residues are part of each CDR3. The order of the fields is V gene, clone size, J gene, D gene, CDR3 DNA, CDR3 protein. D genes are given only for firm matches. Where a row states a size, it is once, few, many or the class of an expanded clone; other rows omit it.

v_gene: TRBV11-2; abundance: -; j_gene: TRBJ2-5; d_gene: -; CDR3nt: TGTGCCAGCAGCTTAGTGGCAGGCTTTTTGGAGACCCAGTACTTC; CDR3aa: CASSLVAGFLETQYF
v_gene: TRBV6-5; abundance: once; j_gene: TRBJ1-6; d_gene: -; CDR3nt: TGTGCCAGCAGTTGGGGACCAATCCAAGGTTCACCCCTCCACTTT; CDR3aa: CASSWGPIQGSPLHF
v_gene: TRBV5-1; abundance: -; j_gene: TRBJ2-5; d_gene: -; CDR3nt: TGCGCCAGCAGCTTGGTCCCTAAAGGACAGCAAGAGACCCAGTACTTC; CDR3aa: CASSLVPKGQQETQYF
v_gene: TRBV5-1; abundance: few; j_gene: TRBJ2-7; d_gene: -; CDR3nt: TGCGCCAGCTCCCCTGGGGGGAACTCCTACGAGCAGTACTTC; CDR3aa: CASSPGGNSYEQYF
v_gene: TRBV6-1; abundance: -; j_gene: TRBJ2-5; d_gene: TRBD2; CDR3nt: TGTGCCAGCAGTGCTTCTAGCGGGGAGTACTTC; CDR3aa: CASSASSGEYF
v_gene: TRBV11-2; abundance: -; j_gene: TRBJ2-5; d_gene: -; CDR3nt: TGTGCCAGCCAATCAGGGAGCCGGGGGACCCAGTACTTC; CDR3aa: CASQSGSRGTQYF
v_gene: TRBV28; abundance: -; j_gene: TRBJ1-1; d_gene: TRBD1; CDR3nt: TGTGCCAGCAGATCTACAGGACAGGGCCCTGAAGCTTTCTTT; CDR3aa: CASRSTGQGPEAFF
v_gene: TRBV9; abundance: -; j_gene: TRBJ2-2; d_gene: -; CDR3nt: TGTGCCAGCAGCGTAGGTGCGGAGAGCACCGGGGAGCTGTTTTTT; CDR3aa: CASSVGAESTGELFF
v_gene: TRBV10-3; abundance: once; j_gene: TRBJ2-2; d_gene: -; CDR3nt: TGTGCCACGCATACCGGGACGCAAAACACCGGGGAGCTGTTTTTT; CDR3aa: CATHTGTQNTGELFF
v_gene: TRBV7-9; abundance: once; j_gene: TRBJ2-7; d_gene: -; CDR3nt: TGTGCCAGCAGCTCCGAACCCTACGAGCAGTACTTC; CDR3aa: CASSSEPYEQYF
v_gene: TRBV5-4; abundance: -; j_gene: TRBJ2-5; d_gene: TRBD1; CDR3nt: TGTGCCAGCAGCTTGGGAGGGACAGGGGCGGGAGAGACCCAGTACTTC; CDR3aa: CASSLGGTGAGETQYF
v_gene: TRBV7-2; abundance: -; j_gene: TRBJ2-1; d_gene: -; CDR3nt: TGTGCCAGCAGCTCGGGCGTCGATGAGCAGTTCTTC; CDR3aa: CASSSGVDEQFF
v_gene: TRBV7-6; abundance: -; j_gene: TRBJ2-7; d_gene: -; CDR3nt: TGTGCCAGCAGCTCTCCGGGACTTACCGCCTACGAGCAGTACTTC; CDR3aa: CASSSPGLTAYEQYF
v_gene: TRBV6-5; abundance: -; j_gene: TRBJ2-3; d_gene: -; CDR3nt: TGTGCCAGCAGCCTGGGGATTTCAGATACGCAGTATTTT; CDR3aa: CASSLGISDTQYF
v_gene: TRBV20-1; abundance: -; j_gene: TRBJ2-7; d_gene: -; CDR3nt: TGCAGTGCTAGGTCCAGCTACGAGCAGTACTTC; CDR3aa: CSARSSYEQYF
v_gene: TRBV28; abundance: -; j_gene: TRBJ2-2; d_gene: TRBD2; CDR3nt: TGTGCCAGCAGTACCCCCCGAAAGCGGGGGGGTGACGGGGAGCTGTTTTTT; CDR3aa: CASSTPRKRGGDGELFF
v_gene: TRBV29-1; abundance: -; j_gene: TRBJ1-1; d_gene: -; CDR3nt: TGCAGCGTTTGGTGGCAATCGAACACTGAAGCTTTCTTT; CDR3aa: CSVWWQSNTEAFF
v_gene: TRBV11-2; abundance: once; j_gene: TRBJ1-3; d_gene: -; CDR3nt: TGTGCCAGCAGCTTGGGTGTCTCTGGAAACACCATATATTTT; CDR3aa: CASSLGVSGNTIYF
v_gene: TRBV14; abundance: -; j_gene: TRBJ2-2; d_gene: -; CDR3nt: TGTGCCAGCAGCCAAGATTGGGTCGGGGAGCTGTTTTTT; CDR3aa: CASSQDWVGELFF
v_gene: TRBV7-2; abundance: -; j_gene: TRBJ2-7; d_gene: -; CDR3nt: TGTGCCAGCAGCGCACTTTCGGAGCAGTACTTC; CDR3aa: CASSALSEQYF
v_gene: TRBV19; abundance: few; j_gene: TRBJ1-5; d_gene: -; CDR3nt: TGTGCCAGTAGTAACCCGGGTTGGAATCAGCCCCAGCATTTT; CDR3aa: CASSNPGWNQPQHF
v_gene: TRBV21-1; abundance: once; j_gene: TRBJ2-7; d_gene: -; CDR3nt: TGTGCCACCTCTCGAAGGGACAGACAGGGCGAGCAGTACTTC; CDR3aa: CATSRRDRQGEQYF
v_gene: TRBV27; abundance: -; j_gene: TRBJ2-7; d_gene: -; CDR3nt: TGTGCCAGCAGTCCACGTTATGACTACGAGCAGTACTTC; CDR3aa: CASSPRYDYEQYF
v_gene: TRBV10-3; abundance: -; j_gene: TRBJ1-3; d_gene: -; CDR3nt: TGTGCCACCCGAAACAGGTCTGGAAACACCATATATTTT; CDR3aa: CATRNRSGNTIYF
v_gene: TRBV6-6; abundance: once; j_gene: TRBJ1-6; d_gene: -; CDR3nt: TGTGCCAGCAGTCCCGGTCTCAATTCACCCCTCCACTTT; CDR3aa: CASSPGLNSPLHF
v_gene: TRBV7-6; abundance: -; j_gene: TRBJ2-5; d_gene: -; CDR3nt: TGTGCCAGCAGCTTAGCGGGCGCGGGGGCAGAGACCCAGTACTTC; CDR3aa: CASSLAGAGAETQYF
v_gene: TRBV30; abundance: -; j_gene: TRBJ1-4; d_gene: -; CDR3nt: TGTGCCTGGGCGGGGGGATTTAATGAAAAACTGTTTTTT; CDR3aa: CAWAGGFNEKLFF
v_gene: TRBV30; abundance: -; j_gene: TRBJ1-4; d_gene: -; CDR3nt: TGTGCCTGGACTGGCCGCGCAACTAATGAAAAACTGTTTTTT; CDR3aa: CAWTGRATNEKLFF
v_gene: TRBV14; abundance: -; j_gene: TRBJ1-1; d_gene: TRBD1; CDR3nt: TGTGCCAGCAGCCAGCCCCAAAAGGACAGGGCCGAAGCTTTCTTT; CDR3aa: CASSQPQKDRAEAFF
v_gene: TRBV4-1; abundance: -; j_gene: TRBJ1-2; d_gene: TRBD1; CDR3nt: TGCGCCAGCAGCCAAGAAGTTTGGGGGGACAGGGTAATTAGAAATGGCTACACCTTC; CDR3aa: CASSQEVWGDRVIRNGYTF
v_gene: TRBV10-2; abundance: -; j_gene: TRBJ2-1; d_gene: -; CDR3nt: TGCGCCAGCAGGTCCCCGGTGGCCTACCGCAATGAGCAGTTCTTC; CDR3aa: CASRSPVAYRNEQFF
v_gene: TRBV7-2; abundance: -; j_gene: TRBJ2-5; d_gene: -; CDR3nt: TGTGCCAGCGGCAGGGGTCGGGGCTGGACCCAGTACTTC; CDR3aa: CASGRGRGWTQYF
v_gene: TRBV5-4; abundance: -; j_gene: TRBJ2-5; d_gene: -; CDR3nt: TGTGCCAGCAGCTTCTTAGGGACCCAGTACTTC; CDR3aa: CASSFLGTQYF
v_gene: TRBV10-1; abundance: -; j_gene: TRBJ2-5; d_gene: TRBD2; CDR3nt: TGCGCCAGCAGTGAGGAGCTAGCGGGAAGGGAGACCCAGTACTTC; CDR3aa: CASSEELAGRETQYF
v_gene: TRBV7-9; abundance: -; j_gene: TRBJ1-6; d_gene: TRBD1; CDR3nt: TGTGCCAGCAGGACGACAGGGGGCGATTCACCCCTCCACTTT; CDR3aa: CASRTTGGDSPLHF
v_gene: TRBV5-1; abundance: -; j_gene: TRBJ2-7; d_gene: TRBD2; CDR3nt: TGCGCCAGCAGCCCGCTGTCAGGGACTAGCTCCGAGCAGTACTTC; CDR3aa: CASSPLSGTSSEQYF
v_gene: TRBV2; abundance: few; j_gene: TRBJ2-5; d_gene: -; CDR3nt: TGTGCCAGCAGTGAAGGGGGCGCGGGGGAGACCCAGTACTTC; CDR3aa: CASSEGGAGETQYF
v_gene: TRBV2; abundance: -; j_gene: TRBJ2-3; d_gene: TRBD1; CDR3nt: TGTGCCAGCAGTGAGGGTCAGGGGGCATCAGATACGCAGTATTTT; CDR3aa: CASSEGQGASDTQYF
v_gene: TRBV6-1; abundance: -; j_gene: TRBJ1-5; d_gene: -; CDR3nt: TGTGCCAGCAGGGTCGAATCCGGAGGTCAGCCCCAGCATTTT; CDR3aa: CASRVESGGQPQHF
v_gene: TRBV9; abundance: -; j_gene: TRBJ1-2; d_gene: TRBD1; CDR3nt: TGTGCCAGCAGCGTAGGTGACAGGGTGAACTATGGCTACACCTTC; CDR3aa: CASSVGDRVNYGYTF
v_gene: TRBV7-9; abundance: -; j_gene: TRBJ1-1; d_gene: -; CDR3nt: TGTGCCAGCCTCGAGGTGGCTGAAGCTTTCTTT; CDR3aa: CASLEVAEAFF
v_gene: TRBV28; abundance: once; j_gene: TRBJ1-2; d_gene: -; CDR3nt: TGTGCCAGCAGTTTTGAACAGGCGGCCCGGGGCTACACCTTC; CDR3aa: CASSFEQAARGYTF
v_gene: TRBV5-1; abundance: -; j_gene: TRBJ2-3; d_gene: TRBD2; CDR3nt: TGCGCCAGCACCCCCCTAGCGGGAGTAGATACGCAGTATTTT; CDR3aa: CASTPLAGVDTQYF
v_gene: TRBV7-9; abundance: -; j_gene: TRBJ2-7; d_gene: TRBD2; CDR3nt: TGTGCCAGCAGCTCCAGCGGGGGGCCCTACGAGCAGTACTTC; CDR3aa: CASSSSGGPYEQYF
v_gene: TRBV30; abundance: -; j_gene: TRBJ1-1; d_gene: -; CDR3nt: TGTGCCTGGAGTGGGCGGCACACTGAAGCTTTCTTT; CDR3aa: CAWSGRHTEAFF
v_gene: TRBV19; abundance: -; j_gene: TRBJ1-5; d_gene: -; CDR3nt: TGTGCCAGTAGTATAGATCCCGGGAGAAGCCAGCCCCAGCATTTT; CDR3aa: CASSIDPGRSQPQHF
v_gene: TRBV4-1; abundance: -; j_gene: TRBJ2-1; d_gene: -; CDR3nt: TGCGCCAGCAGCCTCAGACTGGATAGCTCCTACAATGAGCAGTTCTTC; CDR3aa: CASSLRLDSSYNEQFF
v_gene: TRBV29-1; abundance: -; j_gene: TRBJ1-2; d_gene: TRBD1; CDR3nt: TGCAGCGGGGTGACAGGGGAGAACTATGGCTACACCTTC; CDR3aa: CSGVTGENYGYTF
v_gene: TRBV15; abundance: once; j_gene: TRBJ2-7; d_gene: -; CDR3nt: TGTGCCACCAGCAGAGGGACACAGGGCTCCTACGAACAGTACTTC; CDR3aa: CATSRGTQGSYEQYF
v_gene: TRBV19; abundance: -; j_gene: TRBJ1-2; d_gene: -; CDR3nt: TGTGCCAGTAGTAATTATCAGGACTATGGCTACACCTTC; CDR3aa: CASSNYQDYGYTF
v_gene: TRBV27; abundance: -; j_gene: TRBJ1-1; d_gene: -; CDR3nt: TGTGCCAGCAGTTTATTAGGGGGGGACCGACGGGCTTTCTTT; CDR3aa: CASSLLGGDRRAFF
v_gene: TRBV10-1; abundance: -; j_gene: TRBJ1-1; d_gene: -; CDR3nt: TGCGCCAGCAGTGAGTCCCCCGAGGGGAGTCGCGCTGAAGCTTTCTTT; CDR3aa: CASSESPEGSRAEAFF
v_gene: TRBV6-5; abundance: -; j_gene: TRBJ1-2; d_gene: TRBD1; CDR3nt: TGTGCCAGCAGTACCAGACAGGGGAATGGCTACACCTTC; CDR3aa: CASSTRQGNGYTF
v_gene: TRBV5-5; abundance: few; j_gene: TRBJ1-6; d_gene: TRBD1; CDR3nt: TGTGCCAGCAGCTTGGCCGGGACAGGGGACTCACCCCTCCACTTT; CDR3aa: CASSLAGTGDSPLHF